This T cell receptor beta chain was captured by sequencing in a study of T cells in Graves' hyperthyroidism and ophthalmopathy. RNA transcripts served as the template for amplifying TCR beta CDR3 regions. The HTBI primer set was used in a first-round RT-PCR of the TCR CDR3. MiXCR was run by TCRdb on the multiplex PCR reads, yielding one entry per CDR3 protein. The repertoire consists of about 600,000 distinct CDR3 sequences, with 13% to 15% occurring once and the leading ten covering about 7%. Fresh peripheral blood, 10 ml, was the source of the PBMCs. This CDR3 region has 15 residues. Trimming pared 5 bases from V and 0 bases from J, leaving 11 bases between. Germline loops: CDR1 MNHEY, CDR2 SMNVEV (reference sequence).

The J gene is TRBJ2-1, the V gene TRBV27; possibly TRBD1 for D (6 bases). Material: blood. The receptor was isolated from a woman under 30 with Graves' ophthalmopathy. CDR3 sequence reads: CASSITGSSYNEQFF. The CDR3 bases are TGTGCCAGCAGTATCACAGGGTCCTCCTACAATGAGCAGTTCTTC.